This TCR beta chain was sequenced during a study of T cell responses to AZD1222 COVID-19 vaccine. Assay: immunoSEQ multiplex PCR; the TCRdb copy retains only in-frame clones and omits some. The table lists about 81,000 clones, around 93% of them singletons, with around 8% in the top ten. V lost 4 bases and J lost 6; bases outside the gene matches: 11. Looked up from germline, CDR1 is LNHDA and CDR2 is SQIVND (reference sequence). CDR3 length: 15 amino acids. The chain joins TRBV19 to TRBJ2-7; 8 bases agree with TRBD1. This sequence originates from an adult who received the AZD1222 COVID-19 vaccine. The input for sequencing was peripheral blood, taken 28 days after the second AZD1222 dose. CDR3 nucleotide sequence: TGTGCCAGTAGTAGGGCCGGACAGGGAACCTTCGAGCAGTACTTC. Translating gives CASSRAGQGTFEQYF.